This T cell receptor beta chain was identified during a study of T cell responses to AZD1222 COVID-19 vaccine listed by TCRdb under 2021. Some background on the complete study: AZD1222 recipients with second doses at about 4 weeks or about 12 weeks were pooled, because spike-specific TCR depth and breadth did not differ between schedules. A total of approximately 240 trial participants underwent TCR sequencing, of whom 207 received two doses of AZD1222 and about 26 received two doses of the MenACWY control vaccine. Trial participants were enrolled into age subgroups of 18-55, 56-69 and 70-plus years, which contained about 150, 27 and 61 TCR-sequenced participants, respectively.

The CDR3 regions of human TCRbeta chains were analyzed by immunosequencing. Processing in the source paper ran as follows. Repertoire TCRs were matched against a reference library of SARS-CoV-2-specific TCRs generated with the MIRA antigen-specificity platform. Breadth was defined as the fraction of unique TCRs that were SARS-CoV-2-associated. Depth was defined as the fraction of total T cells that were SARS-CoV-2-associated. Using the MIRA data, each spike-specific TCR was assigned both to the spike region to which the TCR was reactive and to a CD4 or CD8 class. Log10-transformed breadth and depth values were compared by one-way ANOVA with Sidak's multiple comparisons tests. TCRdb's version of the immuneACCESS table is confined to in-frame rearrangements and falls short of the full clone set. An unresolved V gene accounts for under half of the shortfall where checked; the remainder is of unknown origin. Clonal size and the V and J genes are those of that table, whereas D and trimming came from the DNA. The sample has 100,000 to 150,000 clones on record, around 92% of them singletons. The leading ten clones occupy roughly 3.9% of the sample.

The cysteine opens and the phenylalanine closes a CDR3 of 15 amino acids. CDR3 DNA only is kept here, 45 bases in frame from base 1. Trimming takes 2 bases from V and 0 bases from J, and the germline ends sit 7 bases apart. Looking up the germline V gene yields CDR1 MNHEY and CDR2 SVGAGI. The time point label, as the study defines it: baseline before first vaccination. Vaccinee samples were obtained from the UK trials COV001 and COV002, which included a single-blind randomized controlled phase 2/3 trial of AZD1222 (ChAdOx1 nCoV-19) in healthy adults. For TCRbeta chain sequencing, PBMC samples from trial participants were taken at day 0 and at day 28 after the second dose. On this clone: Its binding antigen is unknown. Nothing much larger sits one base from this clone, and base qualities are not available.

The paper's findings and limits, for the study overall: Because no day 14 peak-response samples were available, the repertoires could be characterized only after the peak T cell response. Vaccine-associated CD4 TCRs spanned the whole spike protein, with dominant responses in regions 160-218 and 743-854. Conclusions about previously exposed vaccinees are limited because only a handful of AZD1222 recipients were SARS-CoV-2 seropositive at baseline. In the small 56-69-year group, the increase in depth fell short of significance, most likely because of low power. Reportedly, close to half of the unique spike-specific TCRs recognized epitopes lying outside the regions that are mutated in the B.1.351 and B.1.1.7 variants. Spike-specific TCR breadth and depth rose significantly after two AZD1222 doses compared with day 0 and with MenACWY recipients. Most participants were white British and females outnumbered males, and the authors suggested that clonal diversity may have been underestimated.

This clonotype was obtained from an adult in good health. Source: peripheral blood, taken on day 0 of AZD1222 vaccination. Rearrangement joined TRBV6-5 to TRBJ2-2; a tentative D call is TRBD1 (6 bases match). The DNA sequence reads TGTGCCAGCAGTTACGGGACAACGAACACCGGGGAGCTGTTTTTT. This encodes CASSYGTTNTGELFF.